The 19 T cell receptor beta chains below all came from one sample that was sequenced in a study of T cell changes during pregnancy in multiple sclerosis. Clones were sequenced by immunoSEQ multiplex PCR, and TCRdb holds only the in-frame ones, with some missing. The sample yields roughly 53,000 clones, roughly nine tenths seen once. The sample consisted of CD8+ T cells from peripheral blood mononuclear cells, taken before pregnancy. These receptors were taken from a female donor with multiple sclerosis, enrolled in a pregnancy study.

V gene TRBV7-9 combines with J gene TRBJ2-7; 8 bases are shared with TRBD1. The CDR3 extends over 14 amino acids. The germline CDR1 and CDR2 sequences are SEHNR and FQNEAQ (reference sequence). The J segment lost 4 bases and the V segment lost 5 bases, leaving 7 bases of the junction unmatched. The CDR3 region is CASSRQGQRYEQYF. In DNA, the CDR3 is TGTGCCAGCAGCCGACAGGGGCAGAGGTACGAGCAGTACTTC.

This clone was detected only once. This chain uses TRBV19 with TRBJ2-7; 7 nucleotides align to TRBD1. There are 14 residues in the CDR3. Per the germline V gene, CDR1 is LNHDA and CDR2 is SQIVND (reference sequence). With V trimmed by 5 bases and J by 0 bases, 4 bases remained unmatched. CDR3 nucleotide sequence: TGTGCCAGTAGTCTGACAGGGAGCTCCTACGAGCAGTACTTC. Its protein product is CASSLTGSSYEQYF.

This chain joins TRBV30 and TRBJ2-5, with 10 bases identical to TRBD2. The CDR3 spans 16 residues. V trimming: 2 bases; J trimming: 3 bases; junction bases outside the gene matches: 9. CDR1 is GTSNPN, CDR2 SVGIG, per germline (reference sequence). The CDR3 DNA is TGTGCCTGGAGTCTCATCGGGACTAGCGACGAAGAGACCCAGTACTTC. This sequence encodes CAWSLIGTSDEETQYF.

V gene TRBV9 combines with J gene TRBJ2-7; D remains ambiguous. The CDR3 totals 12 residues. Germline CDR1 is SGDLS and CDR2 is YYNGEE. Trimming took 0 bases from V and 6 from J, leaving 7 bases between them. The CDR3 DNA sequence: TGTGCCAGCAGCGTAGGGGCCAGCGAGCAGTACTTC. This translates into CASSVGASEQYF.

The chain combines TRBV4-3 with TRBJ2-3, with 10 bases that match TRBD2. CDR3 size: 20 residues. Germline values: CDR1 LGHNA, CDR2 YSLEER. J gave up 2 bases and V 3 bases, and 17 bases lay outside the gene matches. The CDR3 nucleotides read TGCGCCAGCAGCCAGGGGATAGGTAGCGGGGGGCGATACCACACAGATACGCAGTATTTT. Translated, it gives CASSQGIGSGGRYHTDTQYF.

This chain joins TRBV7-9 and TRBJ2-3; D is undetermined. This CDR3 has 14 amino acids. V lost 2 bases, J lost 4 bases, and 10 bases lay in between. Germline values: CDR1 SEHNR, CDR2 FQNEAQ (reference sequence). CDR3 DNA sequence: TGTGCCAGCAGCTTACCACTCCTCCCAGATACGCAGTATTTT. Amino acids: CASSLPLLPDTQYF.

DNA for the CDR3: TGTGCCAGTAGTATAACCGGGGGTTACGAGCAGTACTTC. Protein sequence: CASSITGGYEQYF. The chain couples TRBV19 to TRBJ2-7; perhaps TRBD2 as D (6 bases). The germline V gene has CDR1 LNHDA and CDR2 SQIVND (reference sequence). V lost 2 bases and J lost 4, with 9 bases in between. The CDR3 covers 13 residues.

The V call is TRBV11-2, the J call TRBJ2-7; D may be TRBD1 (5 bases). The ends were cut back, 1 base at V and 6 bases at J, with 10 bases in the middle. CDR1 and CDR2 (germline): SGHAT, FQNNGV. The CDR3 extends over 13 amino acids. The chain's CDR3 is CASSLAQGREQYF. CDR3 in DNA: TGTGCCAGCAGCTTAGCCCAGGGTCGCGAGCAGTACTTC.

J is TRBJ2-5 and V is TRBV6-5; 8 bases match TRBD2. Germline lookup yields CDR1 MNHEY and CDR2 SVGAGI. Trimming removed 5 bases from V and 2 bases from J; junction bases left unmatched: 7. This CDR3 has 15 residues. The DNA for the CDR3 is TGTGCCAGCAGTCCTTTCGGGGGGGGACAAGAGACCCAGTACTTC. Amino acids: CASSPFGGGQETQYF.

The V gene is TRBV11-2, the J gene TRBJ2-7; 8 bases map to TRBD1. Germline-derived CDR1 and CDR2 are SGHAT and FQNNGV. The CDR3 is made up of 15 amino acids. The junction had 7 bases not matched to a gene; V was cut back by 5 bases and J by 1 base. DNA for the CDR3: TGTGCCAGCAGCCGAGGACAGGGCCGATCCTACGAGCAGTACTTC. It encodes CASSRGQGRSYEQYF. The full variable domain, in which reference TRBV11-2 and TRBJ2-7 provide the parts outside the CDR3, is EAGVAQSPRYKIIEKRQSVAFWCNPISGHATLYWYQQILGQGPKLLIQFQNNGVVDDSQLPKDRFSAERLKGVDSTLKIQPAKLEDSAVYLCASSRGQGRSYEQYFGPGTRLTVT.

The gene calls are TRBV7-6 and TRBJ2-7; D is perhaps TRBD2 (5 bases). This CDR3 comprises 15 residues. With 4 bases removed from V and 2 bases from J, the gap between germline ends came to 15 bases. Germline CDR1 SGHVS, CDR2 FNYEAQ. As DNA, the CDR3 is TGTGCCAGCAGCTCCGAGGGATTTCCCCCCTACGAGCAGTACTTC. Its translation: CASSSEGFPPYEQYF.

This chain links TRBV9 with TRBJ2-7, with TRBD2 matching over 7 bases. The CDR3 has 15 amino acids. Germline CDR1 and CDR2: SGDLS and YYNGEE. The junction had 9 bases not matched to a gene; V was cut back by 0 bases and J by 6 bases. The CDR3 spells CASSVVGGGSGEQYF. The CDR3, as DNA: TGTGCCAGCAGCGTAGTGGGGGGAGGGTCGGGCGAGCAGTACTTC. The variable domain in full, with the rest retrieved from reference TRBV9 and TRBJ2-7, is DSGVTQTPKHLITATGQRVTLRCSPRSGDLSVYWYQQSLDQGLQFLIQYYNGEERAKGNILERFSAQQFPDLHSELNLSSLELGDSALYFCASSVVGGGSGEQYFGPGTRLTVT.

V and J are TRBV20-1 and TRBJ1-2; possible D gene TRBD1, 6 bases. CDR3 length: 10 residues. Germline CDR1 and CDR2: DFQATT and SNEGSKA (reference sequence). V was cut by 6 bases and J by 6 bases, with 8 bases left in between. The CDR3 sequence is CSAAGDGYTF. Written as DNA, the CDR3 is TGCAGTGCCGCAGGGGATGGCTACACCTTC.

The chain uses TRBV14 and TRBJ1-6; 9 bases are a match to TRBD1. V was pared by 6 bases and J by 9 bases, with 6 bases of the junction left unmatched. The CDR3 is 14 amino acids. Per germline, CDR1 SGHDN and CDR2 FVKESK. The CDR3 DNA is TGTGCCAGCAGTCCAGGACAGGGGATTTCACCCCTCCACTTT. This encodes CASSPGQGISPLHF.

This clone was recorded once. J is TRBJ2-7 and V is TRBV7-6; D uncertain. From germline, CDR1 is SGHVS and CDR2 FNYEAQ. This CDR3 region has 13 residues. Trimming removed 3 bases from V and 1 base from J, with 7 bases in between. CDR3 in amino acids: CASSLEQSYEQYF. The CDR3 DNA reads TGTGCCAGCAGCTTGGAACAGTCCTACGAGCAGTACTTC. The full variable domain, completed using reference TRBV7-6 and TRBJ2-7, is GAGVSQSPRYKVTKRGQDVALRCDPISGHVSLYWYRQALGQGPEFLTYFNYEAQQDKSGLPNDRFSAERPEGSISTLTIQRTEQRDSAMYRCASSLEQSYEQYFGPGTRLTVT.

This clone occurred a few times. This chain's CDR3 is CASSQDRRNTEAFF. CDR3 sequence (DNA): TGCGCCAGCAGCCAAGATCGCAGGAACACTGAAGCTTTCTTT. The chain has TRBV4-3 and TRBJ1-1; the D is unclear. The CDR3 covers 14 residues. Germline loops: CDR1 LGHNA, CDR2 YSLEER. Trimming removed 0 bases from V and 1 base from J, with 6 bases in between.

The rearrangement links TRBV4-3 to TRBJ2-3, with 11 bases lining up with TRBD1. Looked up from germline, CDR1 is LGHNA and CDR2 is YSLEER. This CDR3 spans 15 amino acids. Trimming removed 4 bases from V and 4 bases from J; junction bases left unmatched: 4. CDR3 in amino acids: CASSPGTGGADTQYF. CDR3 DNA: TGCGCCAGCAGCCCCGGGACAGGGGGGGCAGATACGCAGTATTTT.

The CDR3 DNA is TGTGCCAGCAGCCCAATCGGGGGATTTGGCTACAATGAGCAGTTCTTC. As protein: CASSPIGGFGYNEQFF. The chain links TRBV7-3 to TRBJ2-1, with a weak D call TRBD2 (6 bases). Trimming pared 5 bases from V and 3 bases from J, leaving 17 bases between. The CDR3 loop spans 16 amino acids. Per the germline V gene, CDR1 is SGHTA and CDR2 is FQGTGA.

J is TRBJ2-1 and V is TRBV4-1; 7 bases line up with TRBD2. Germline CDR1 is MGHRA and CDR2 is YSYEKL. Trimming cost V 10 bases and J 7 bases; bases outside gene matches: 10. This CDR3 spans 13 amino acids. In nucleotides, the CDR3 is TGCGCCACCGCCACGGGGGGTGGGAATGAGCAGTTCTTC. Translating gives CATATGGGNEQFF.